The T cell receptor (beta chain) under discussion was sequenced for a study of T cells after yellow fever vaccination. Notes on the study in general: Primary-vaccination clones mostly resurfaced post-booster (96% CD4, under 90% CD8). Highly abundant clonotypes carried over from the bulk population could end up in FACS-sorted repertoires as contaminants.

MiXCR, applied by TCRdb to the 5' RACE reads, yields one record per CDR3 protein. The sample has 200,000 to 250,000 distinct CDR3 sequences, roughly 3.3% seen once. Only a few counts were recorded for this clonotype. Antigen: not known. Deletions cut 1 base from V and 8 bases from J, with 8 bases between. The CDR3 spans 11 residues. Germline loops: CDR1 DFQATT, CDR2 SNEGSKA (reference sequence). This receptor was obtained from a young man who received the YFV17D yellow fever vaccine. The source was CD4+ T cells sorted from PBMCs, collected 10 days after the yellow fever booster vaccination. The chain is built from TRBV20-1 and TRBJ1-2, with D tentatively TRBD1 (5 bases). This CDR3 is CSARGRDGYTF. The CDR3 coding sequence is TGCAGTGCTAGAGGGAGGGACGGCTACACCTTC.